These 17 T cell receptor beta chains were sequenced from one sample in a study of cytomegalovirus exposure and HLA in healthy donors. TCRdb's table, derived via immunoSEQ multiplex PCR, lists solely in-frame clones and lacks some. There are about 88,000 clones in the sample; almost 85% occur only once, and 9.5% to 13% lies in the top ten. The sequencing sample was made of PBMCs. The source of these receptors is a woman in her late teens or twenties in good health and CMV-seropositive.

The CDR3 protein is CASSLVVALRTDTQYF. CDR3 bases: TGTGCCAGCAGTTTAGTAGTAGCACTGCGCACAGATACGCAGTATTTT. This chain joins TRBV28 and TRBJ2-3; D not resolved. The CDR3 is made up of 16 amino acids. V gave up 2 bases and J gave up 1 base, with 13 bases separating them. Germline-derived CDR1 and CDR2 are MDHEN and SYDVKM.

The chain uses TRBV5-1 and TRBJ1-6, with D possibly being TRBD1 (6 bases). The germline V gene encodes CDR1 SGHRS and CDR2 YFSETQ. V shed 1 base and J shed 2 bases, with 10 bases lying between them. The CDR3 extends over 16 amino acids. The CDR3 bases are TGCGCCAGCAGCTTGCGACAGGTGGCCTATAATTCACCCCTCCACTTT. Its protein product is CASSLRQVAYNSPLHF.

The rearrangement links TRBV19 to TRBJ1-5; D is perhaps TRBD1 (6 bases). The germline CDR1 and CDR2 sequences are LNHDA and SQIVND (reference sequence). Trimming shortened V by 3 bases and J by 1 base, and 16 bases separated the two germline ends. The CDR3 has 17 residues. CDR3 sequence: CASSIHWDNQSNQPQHF. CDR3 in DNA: TGTGCCAGTAGTATTCATTGGGACAACCAAAGCAATCAGCCCCAGCATTTT.

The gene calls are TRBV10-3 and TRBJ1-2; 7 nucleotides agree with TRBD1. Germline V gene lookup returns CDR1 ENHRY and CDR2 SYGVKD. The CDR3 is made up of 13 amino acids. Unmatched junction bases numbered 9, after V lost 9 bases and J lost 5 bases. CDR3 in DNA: TGTGCCATTACAGGGGACCCTGGATATGGCTACACCTTC. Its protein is CAITGDPGYGYTF.

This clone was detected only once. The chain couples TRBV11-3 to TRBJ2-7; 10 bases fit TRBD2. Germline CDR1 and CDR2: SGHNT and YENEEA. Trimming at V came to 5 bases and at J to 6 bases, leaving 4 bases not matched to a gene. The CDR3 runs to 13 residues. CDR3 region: CASSLSSGGEQYF. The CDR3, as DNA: TGTGCCAGCAGCCTCTCTAGCGGGGGCGAGCAGTACTTC.

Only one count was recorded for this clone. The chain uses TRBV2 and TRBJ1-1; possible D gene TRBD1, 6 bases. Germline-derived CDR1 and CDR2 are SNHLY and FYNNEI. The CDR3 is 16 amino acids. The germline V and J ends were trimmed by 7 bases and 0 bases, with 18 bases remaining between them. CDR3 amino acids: CASTVPARGMNTEAFF. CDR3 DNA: TGTGCCAGCACAGTACCTGCGAGGGGGATGAACACTGAAGCTTTCTTT.

The CDR3 here is CASSPTAGTDYNEQFF. As DNA, the CDR3 is TGCGCCAGCAGCCCGACAGCCGGGACAGACTACAATGAGCAGTTCTTC. The gene calls are TRBV5-1 and TRBJ2-1; TRBD1 aligns across 7 bases. This CDR3 is built from 16 residues. The V gene's germline CDR1 is SGHRS and CDR2 YFSETQ. The V segment lost 4 bases and the J segment 3 bases; nucleotides outside the gene matches: 10.

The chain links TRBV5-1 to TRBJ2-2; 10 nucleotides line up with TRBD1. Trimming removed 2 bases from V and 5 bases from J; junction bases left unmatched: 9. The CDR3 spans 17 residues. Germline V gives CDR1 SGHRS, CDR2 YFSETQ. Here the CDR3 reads CASSFHADRGFTGELFF. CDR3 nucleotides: TGCGCCAGCAGCTTCCACGCGGACAGGGGGTTTACCGGGGAGCTGTTTTTT.

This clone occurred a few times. CDR3 sequence: CASSFLAGVLGHEQYF. The CDR3 DNA sequence: TGTGCCAGCAGCTTCCTAGCGGGGGTCCTTGGCCACGAGCAGTACTTC. This chain links TRBV7-9 with TRBJ2-7, with TRBD2 identical over 10 bases. V lost 3 bases and J lost 5; bases outside the gene matches: 10. Germline-derived CDR1 and CDR2 are SEHNR and FQNEAQ (reference sequence). The CDR3 totals 16 residues. The variable domain in full, with the rest retrieved from reference TRBV7-9 and TRBJ2-7, is DTGVSQNPRHKITKRGQNVTFRCDPISEHNRLYWYRQTLGQGPEFLTYFQNEAQLEKSRLLSDRFSAERPKGSFSTLEIQRTEQGDSAMYLCASSFLAGVLGHEQYFGPGTRLTVT.

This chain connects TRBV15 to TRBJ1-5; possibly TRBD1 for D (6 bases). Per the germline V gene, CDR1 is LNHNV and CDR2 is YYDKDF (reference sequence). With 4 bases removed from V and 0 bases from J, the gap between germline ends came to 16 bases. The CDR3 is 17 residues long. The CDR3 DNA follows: TGTGCCACCAGCACCTTATCAGGGGTGAATAGCAATCAGCCCCAGCATTTT. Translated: CATSTLSGVNSNQPQHF. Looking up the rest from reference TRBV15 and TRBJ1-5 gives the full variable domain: DAMVIQNPRYQVTQFGKPVTLSCSQTLNHNVMYWYQQKSSQAPKLLFHYYDKDFNNEADTPDNFQSRRPNTSFCFLDIRSPGLGDTAMYLCATSTLSGVNSNQPQHFGDGTRLSIL.

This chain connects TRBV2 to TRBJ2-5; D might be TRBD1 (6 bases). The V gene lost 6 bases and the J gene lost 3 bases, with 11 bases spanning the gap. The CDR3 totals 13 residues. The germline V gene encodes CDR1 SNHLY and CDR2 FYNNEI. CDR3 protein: CASSRSGEETQYF. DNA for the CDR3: TGTGCCAGCAGCCGTTCAGGGGAAGAGACCCAGTACTTC. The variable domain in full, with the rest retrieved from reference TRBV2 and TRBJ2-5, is EPEVTQTPSHQVTQMGQEVILRCVPISNHLYFYWYRQILGQKVEFLVSFYNNEISEKSEIFDDQFSVERPDGSNFTLKIRSTKLEDSAMYFCASSRSGEETQYFGPGTRLLVL.

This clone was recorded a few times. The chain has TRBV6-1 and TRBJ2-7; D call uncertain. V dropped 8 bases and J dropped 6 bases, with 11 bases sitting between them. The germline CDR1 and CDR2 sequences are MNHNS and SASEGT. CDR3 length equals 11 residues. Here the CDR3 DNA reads TGTGCCAGCTTAGAAGCTGGCGAGCAGTACTTC. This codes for CASLEAGEQYF.

For the CDR3, the DNA is TGCGCCAGCAGCTGGGGGACAGCAAACACTGAAGCTTTCTTT. Protein sequence: CASSWGTANTEAFF. V usage is TRBV5-1 and J usage is TRBJ1-1; 7 bases fit TRBD1. Germline lookup yields CDR1 SGHRS and CDR2 YFSETQ. The CDR3 extends over 14 amino acids. The junction had 4 bases not matched to a gene; V was cut back by 3 bases and J by 2 bases.

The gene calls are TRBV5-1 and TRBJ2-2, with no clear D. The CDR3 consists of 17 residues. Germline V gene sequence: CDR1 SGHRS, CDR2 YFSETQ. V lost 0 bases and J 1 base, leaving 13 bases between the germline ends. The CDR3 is CASSLAVIWQNTGELFF. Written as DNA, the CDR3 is TGCGCCAGCAGCTTGGCCGTAATTTGGCAGAACACCGGGGAGCTGTTTTTT.

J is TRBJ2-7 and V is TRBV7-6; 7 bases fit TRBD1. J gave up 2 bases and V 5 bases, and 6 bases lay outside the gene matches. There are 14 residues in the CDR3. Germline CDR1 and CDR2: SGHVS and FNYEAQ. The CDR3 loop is CASSPPGQPYEQYF. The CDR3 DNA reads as TGTGCCAGCAGCCCCCCGGGACAGCCCTACGAGCAGTACTTC.

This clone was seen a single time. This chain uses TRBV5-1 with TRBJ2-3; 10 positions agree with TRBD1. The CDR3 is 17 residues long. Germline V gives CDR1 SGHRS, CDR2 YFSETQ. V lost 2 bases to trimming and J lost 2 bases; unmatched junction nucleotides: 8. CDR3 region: CASSLYRTGGSTDTQYF. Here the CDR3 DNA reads TGCGCCAGCAGCTTATACCGGACAGGGGGATCCACAGATACGCAGTATTTT.

The CDR3 spells CASSRGLLQPQHF. The CDR3 nucleotides are TGTGCCAGCAGCCGAGGGTTGTTACAGCCCCAGCATTTT. The chain joins TRBV5-6 to TRBJ1-5; D gene uncertain. The germline gives CDR1 SGHDT, CDR2 YYEEEE. The CDR3 spans 13 residues. With 4 bases removed from V and 7 bases from J, the gap between germline ends came to 12 bases.